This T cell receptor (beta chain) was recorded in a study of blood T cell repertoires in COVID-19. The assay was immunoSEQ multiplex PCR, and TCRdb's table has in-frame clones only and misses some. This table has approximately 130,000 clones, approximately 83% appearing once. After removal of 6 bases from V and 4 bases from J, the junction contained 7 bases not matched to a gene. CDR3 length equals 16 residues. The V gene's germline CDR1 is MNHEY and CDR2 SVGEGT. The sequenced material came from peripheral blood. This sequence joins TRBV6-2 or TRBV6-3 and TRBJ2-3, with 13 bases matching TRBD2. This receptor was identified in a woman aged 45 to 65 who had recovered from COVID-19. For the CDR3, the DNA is TGTGCCAGCAGCCTCGGACTAGCGGGAGTGGCAGATACGCAGTATTTT. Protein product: CASSLGLAGVADTQYF.